The 29 T cell receptor beta chains presented below share a single source sample, sequenced in a study of blood T cell repertoires in COVID-19. The repertoire was sequenced with immunoSEQ multiplex PCR; TCRdb's copy has only in-frame clones and lacks some. The sample contains 150,000 to 200,000 clones, 70% to 90% of which appear only once. Sequenced input: peripheral blood. The receptors derive from a human donor in a cohort sampled during active COVID-19.

The chain uses TRBV4-2 and TRBJ1-5; a weak D match, TRBD1 (6 bases). This CDR3 spans 17 amino acids. The V gene lost 4 bases and the J gene lost 2 bases, with 18 bases spanning the gap. CDR1 is LGHNA and CDR2 is YNFKEQ in the germline V gene. The CDR3 protein is CASSPGPGGGGNQPQHF. DNA of the CDR3: TGTGCCAGCAGCCCTGGACCGGGGGGGGGCGGCAATCAGCCCCAGCATTTT.

This sequence joins TRBV11-3 and TRBJ2-2; 8 nucleotides match TRBD2. Germline V gives CDR1 SGHNT, CDR2 YENEEA. There are 17 residues in the CDR3. V gave up 3 bases and J gave up 4 bases; unmatched junction bases: 10. The CDR3 coding sequence is TGTGCCAGCAGCTTTGGACCTCCGGGGGGGAGCACCGGGGAGCTGTTTTTT. Amino acid sequence: CASSFGPPGGSTGELFF.

J is TRBJ2-2 and V is TRBV7-8, with TRBD2 matching over 15 bases. There are 20 residues in the CDR3. Germline CDR1 SGHVS, CDR2 FQNEAQ. V lost 2 bases to trimming and J lost 1 base; unmatched junction nucleotides: 8. CDR3 amino acids: CASSLKAGTSGRRNTGELFF. CDR3 bases: TGTGCCAGCAGCTTAAAGGCCGGGACTAGCGGGAGGAGGAACACCGGGGAGCTGTTTTTT.

The V and J genes are TRBV28 and TRBJ1-1; 7 bases fit TRBD1. The CDR3 runs to 14 residues. Germline trimming cut 3 bases from V and 5 bases from J; bases unmatched to any gene: 6. Germline CDR1 is MDHEN and CDR2 is SYDVKM. The CDR3 region has the DNA TGTGCCAGCAGTTTTAACAGGGGATATACTGAAGCTTTCTTT. Amino acid sequence: CASSFNRGYTEAFF. The full variable domain, with the rest looked up from reference TRBV28 and TRBJ1-1, is DVKVTQSSRYLVKRTGEKVFLECVQDMDHENMFWYRQDPGLGLRLIYFSYDVKMKEKGDIPEGYSVSREKKERFSLILESASTNQTSMYLCASSFNRGYTEAFFGQGTRLTVV.

The genes are TRBV5-1 and TRBJ2-2; D gene uncertain. The germline V and J ends were trimmed by 0 bases and 0 bases, with 6 bases remaining between them. The germline V gene has CDR1 SGHRS and CDR2 YFSETQ. This CDR3 has 15 residues. This CDR3 is CASSLASANTGELFF. Here the CDR3 DNA reads TGCGCCAGCAGCTTGGCGTCCGCGAACACCGGGGAGCTGTTTTTT.

This chain joins TRBV10-3 and TRBJ1-2; TRBD1 agrees at 7 bases. V shed 1 base and J 5 bases; nucleotides not matched to a gene: 4. The CDR3 runs 14 residues. The germline CDR1 and CDR2 sequences are ENHRY and SYGVKD. For the CDR3, the DNA is TGTGCCATCAGTGAGTATGGGACAGTTTATGGCTACACCTTC. This translates into CAISEYGTVYGYTF.

The chain is built from TRBV20-1 and TRBJ2-4, with 8 bases lining up with TRBD2. Germline CDR1 DFQATT, CDR2 SNEGSKA (reference sequence). V was clipped by 3 bases and J by 6 bases; unmatched bases: 4. The CDR3 covers 13 residues. The CDR3 reads CSASSAGGNIQYF. The CDR3 DNA sequence: TGCAGTGCTAGTTCCGCGGGAGGAAACATTCAGTACTTC.

This clone has more than one count but fewer than ten. The chain is built from TRBV19 and TRBJ1-2; 10 positions agree with TRBD1. Germline CDR1 and CDR2: LNHDA and SQIVND (reference sequence). This CDR3 is built from 13 residues. Losses at the gene ends were 7 bases for V and 13 bases for J; bases not matched to a gene: 12. In DNA, the CDR3 is TGTGCCAGTATTGGATCGGGACAGGGGAAAGGCACCTTC. Translating it yields CASIGSGQGKGTF.

The CDR3 here is CASSSTRGPNEKLFF. The CDR3 coding sequence is TGTGCCAGCAGCTCGACTAGGGGGCCGAATGAAAAACTGTTTTTT. J is TRBJ1-4 and V is TRBV5-4, with 7 positions matching TRBD1. Germline CDR1 reads SGHNT; CDR2 reads YYREEE (reference sequence). The V segment lost 3 bases and the J segment 5 bases; nucleotides outside the gene matches: 7. The CDR3 consists of 15 residues.

This chain connects TRBV2 to TRBJ2-7; 9 bases map to TRBD2. V lost 1 base and J lost 2; bases outside the gene matches: 3. Germline lookup yields CDR1 SNHLY and CDR2 FYNNEI. The CDR3 loop spans 15 amino acids. CDR3 residues: CASSEGTSATYEQYF. As DNA, the CDR3 is TGTGCCAGCAGTGAAGGGACTAGCGCTACCTACGAGCAGTACTTC.

The CDR3 nucleotides are TGTGCCAGCAGTTTTACAGGGGGGACCTACGAGCAGTACTTC. It encodes CASSFTGGTYEQYF. The rearrangement links TRBV6-5 to TRBJ2-7; TRBD1 matches at 8 bases. Germline-derived CDR1 and CDR2 are MNHEY and SVGAGI. The length of the CDR3 is 14 residues. Trimming cost V 4 bases and J 2 bases; bases outside gene matches: 4.

The chain has TRBV19 and TRBJ1-1, with 7 bases that match TRBD1. The germline V gene encodes CDR1 LNHDA and CDR2 SQIVND (reference sequence). This CDR3 region has 15 residues. The ends lost 2 bases at V and 1 base at J; junction bases unmatched: 4. As DNA, the CDR3 is TGTGCCAGTAGTATATACGGGACAGCGAACACTGAAGCTTTCTTT. It codes for CASSIYGTANTEAFF. Full variable domain (missing parts from reference TRBV19 and TRBJ1-1): DGGITQSPKYLFRKEGQNVTLSCEQNLNHDAMYWYRQDPGQGLRLIYYSQIVNDFQKGDIAEGYSVSREKKESFPLTVTSAQKNPTAFYLCASSIYGTANTEAFFGQGTRLTVV.

The rearrangement links TRBV10-2 to TRBJ2-7; D is undetermined. The germline CDR1 and CDR2 sequences are WSHSY and SAAADI. This CDR3 spans 13 amino acids. V was trimmed by 3 bases and J by 2 bases, leaving 8 bases between them. Written as DNA, the CDR3 is TGCGCCAGCAGTGACCGTGGCCCCTACGAGCAGTACTTC. Residues: CASSDRGPYEQYF.

The chain recombines TRBV2 with TRBJ2-5; TRBD2 is a possible D gene (6 bases). The germline V gene encodes CDR1 SNHLY and CDR2 FYNNEI. Trimming took off 6 bases at V and 2 bases at J, with 16 bases between the two ends. The CDR3 totals 15 residues. CDR3 sequence reads: CASSGGAGLQETQYF. CDR3 nucleotides: TGTGCCAGCAGCGGAGGAGCGGGCCTACAAGAGACCCAGTACTTC.

V usage is TRBV5-1 and J usage is TRBJ2-7; 9 positions agree with TRBD2. V lost 0 bases, J lost 3 bases, and 4 bases stayed unmatched. The CDR3 has 15 amino acids. CDR1 and CDR2 (germline): SGHRS, YFSETQ. The CDR3 region is CASSLVVAGDYEQYF. The CDR3 coding sequence is TGCGCCAGCAGCTTGGTGGTAGCGGGAGACTACGAGCAGTACTTC.

The rearrangement links TRBV3-1 (or the pseudogene TRBV3-2) to TRBJ1-3; D unresolved. V lost 8 bases and J lost 0, with 5 bases in between. The CDR3 runs to 12 residues. Germline V gives CDR1 LGHDT, CDR2 YNNKEL (reference sequence). The CDR3: CASAISGNTIYF. The DNA for the CDR3 is TGTGCCAGCGCGATCTCTGGAAACACCATATATTTT.

V is TRBV4-2 and J is TRBJ2-7; 10 positions agree with TRBD2. The germline V gene encodes CDR1 LGHNA and CDR2 YNFKEQ. Trimming took 1 base from V and 1 from J; bases not matched to a gene: 7. The CDR3 length is 17 residues. CDR3 nucleotide sequence: TGTGCCAGCAGCCAAGCCCTAGCGGGAGAGGGGTCCTACGAGCAGTACTTC. This encodes CASSQALAGEGSYEQYF.

The sample holds one count of this clone. The chain carries TRBV29-1 and TRBJ2-5, with D uncertain. Germline lookup yields CDR1 SQVTM and CDR2 ANQGSEA. Trimming took 7 bases from V and 1 from J, leaving 16 bases between them. The CDR3 consists of 14 residues. CDR3 protein: CSASRRRLQETQYF. In DNA form, the CDR3 reads TGCAGCGCCTCTCGAAGACGACTCCAAGAGACCCAGTACTTC.

This clone was seen only a few times. V and J are TRBV19 and TRBJ1-5, with 8 bases identical to TRBD1. CDR1 and CDR2 (germline): LNHDA, SQIVND (reference sequence). V was pared by 4 bases and J by 5 bases, with 7 bases of the junction left unmatched. This CDR3 is built from 15 residues. CDR3 protein: CASSRTGTDDQPQHF. CDR3 DNA sequence: TGTGCCAGTAGTAGGACAGGGACAGACGATCAGCCCCAGCATTTT.

The rearrangement links TRBV16 to TRBJ2-7; tentative D call: TRBD1 (6 bases). The germline V gene encodes CDR1 KGHSY and CDR2 FQNENV. The CDR3 has 14 amino acids. The V and J ends lost 6 bases and 6 bases respectively, with 18 bases between them. The CDR3 DNA follows: TGTGCCAGCAGGCCACAGGGTCCTAACCTCGAGCAGTACTTC. Translating gives CASRPQGPNLEQYF.

V and J are TRBV2 and TRBJ2-1; TRBD2 agrees at 9 bases. V was clipped by 2 bases and J by 3 bases; unmatched bases: 11. This CDR3 is 18 amino acids long. Germline CDR1 and CDR2: SNHLY and FYNNEI. The CDR3 here is CASSEWSAREGLYNEQFF. As DNA, the CDR3 is TGTGCCAGCAGTGAATGGTCGGCGCGGGAGGGCCTCTACAATGAGCAGTTCTTC.

The CDR3 DNA is TGTGCCATCAGTCGACAGGAGAACACTGAAGCTTTCTTT. The encoded protein is CAISRQENTEAFF. The chain couples TRBV10-3 to TRBJ1-1, with D perhaps TRBD1 (6 bases). CDR1 and CDR2 from the germline V gene are ENHRY and SYGVKD. Trimming stripped 5 bases from V and 1 base from J, with 8 bases between. CDR3 size: 13 residues.

The chain joins TRBV9 to TRBJ2-1, with TRBD2 matching over 12 bases. J lost 4 bases, V lost 4 bases, and 6 bases had no gene match. This CDR3 contains 16 residues. Germline V gene lookup returns CDR1 SGDLS and CDR2 YYNGEE. The CDR3 here is CASSPRTSGDYNEQFF. The CDR3 bases are TGTGCCAGCAGCCCCAGGACTAGCGGGGATTACAATGAGCAGTTCTTC.

This chain connects TRBV5-1 to TRBJ1-5, with D perhaps matching TRBD1 (6 bases). The CDR3 has 15 residues. Germline V CDR1 and CDR2: SGHRS, YFSETQ. Trimming left V 0 bases short and J 5 bases short, with 12 bases between. This CDR3 reads CASSLVGARDQPQHF. Here the CDR3 DNA reads TGCGCCAGCAGCTTGGTGGGGGCGCGGGATCAGCCCCAGCATTTT.

The J gene is TRBJ1-5, the V gene TRBV30; TRBD1 matches at 11 bases. The CDR3 totals 13 residues. Germline V gives CDR1 GTSNPN, CDR2 SVGIG (reference sequence). V dropped 5 bases and J dropped 5; count of bases not matched to a gene: 2. DNA for the CDR3: TGTGCCTGGGGACAGGGGGCTCATCAGCCCCAGCATTTT. Its translation: CAWGQGAHQPQHF.

The chain carries TRBV5-5 and TRBJ2-7, with D maybe TRBD2 (6 bases). Germline V lookup: CDR1 SGHKS, CDR2 YYEKEE (reference sequence). CDR3 length equals 18 residues. V lost 0 bases to trimming and J lost 3 bases, with 22 bases between them. The CDR3 reads CASSLEGGGGTVGYEQYF. In DNA form, the CDR3 reads TGTGCCAGCAGCTTGGAAGGAGGTGGAGGGACGGTGGGCTACGAGCAGTACTTC.

This clone occurred once. This rearrangement joins TRBV5-6 to TRBJ1-1, with a weak D call TRBD1 (5 bases). CDR3 length equals 12 residues. V dropped 1 base and J dropped 5 bases, with 6 bases sitting between them. Per germline, CDR1 SGHDT and CDR2 YYEEEE. CDR3 amino acids: CASSLRGTEAFF. DNA for the CDR3: TGTGCCAGCAGCTTGAGGGGTACTGAAGCTTTCTTT.

This chain links TRBV15 with TRBJ2-7, with no clear D. CDR3 length: 15 amino acids. The germline gives CDR1 LNHNV, CDR2 YYDKDF (reference sequence). V lost 6 bases to trimming and J lost 0 bases, with 15 bases between them. CDR3 nucleotides: TGTGCCACCAGTAGCCAGAGGTCGAGCTCCTACGAGCAGTACTTC. It yields the protein CATSSQRSSSYEQYF.

The chain recombines TRBV7-6 with TRBJ2-5; TRBD2 matches at 11 bases. This CDR3 region has 16 residues. Trimming cost V 0 bases and J 5 bases; bases outside gene matches: 5. Germline lookup yields CDR1 SGHVS and CDR2 FNYEAQ. The CDR3 sequence: CASSLASGGARETQYF. The CDR3 coding sequence is TGTGCCAGCAGCTTAGCTAGCGGGGGGGCCCGGGAGACCCAGTACTTC.